Shown below are 7 T cell receptor beta chains from a single sample sequenced in a study of T cells after yellow fever vaccination. Each CDR3 protein gets one entry after TCRdb re-called the 5' RACE reads with MiXCR. The table has some 350,000 distinct CDR3 sequences, around 4.1% seen once. The input for sequencing was PBMCs, taken 5 days after the yellow fever booster vaccination. Source of these receptors: a man aged 18 to 29 who received the YFV17D yellow fever vaccine.

This clonotype was detected only a few times. J is TRBJ2-5 and V is TRBV7-2; 7 nucleotides align to TRBD2. The CDR3 runs 15 residues. J lost 2 bases, V lost 5 bases, and 8 bases had no gene match. The germline gives CDR1 SGHTA, CDR2 FQGNSA. The CDR3 DNA follows: TGTGCCAGCAGCCCTTGGACTAGACCTCAAGAGACCCAGTACTTC. This translates into CASSPWTRPQETQYF.

This clonotype was seen more than once but under ten times. The chain recombines TRBV4-3 with TRBJ2-5; D call uncertain. This CDR3 has 14 amino acids. From germline, CDR1 is LGHNA and CDR2 YSLEER. The V end was cut by 0 bases, the J end by 1 base, with 6 bases between. CDR3 protein: CASSQDASQETQYF. The CDR3 DNA reads TGCGCCAGCAGCCAAGACGCCAGCCAAGAGACCCAGTACTTC.

This clonotype was picked up a small number of times. This sequence joins TRBV20-1 and TRBJ2-1; D is unclear. CDR1 and CDR2 (germline): DFQATT, SNEGSKA (reference sequence). V lost 2 bases and J lost 3, with 11 bases in between. The CDR3 is made up of 14 amino acids. The CDR3 DNA follows: TGCAGTGCTAGAAGTAGTCAGTTCTACAATGAGCAGTTCTTC. The encoded protein is CSARSSQFYNEQFF.

This clonotype was seen many times. The CDR3 region has the DNA TGCAGTGCTAGTCGGGGGGACACTGAAGCTTTCTTT. This codes for CSASRGDTEAFF. The J gene is TRBJ1-1, the V gene TRBV20-1; D may be TRBD1 (5 bases). Deletions cut 3 bases from V and 3 bases from J, with 8 bases between. The CDR3 consists of 12 residues. The germline CDR1 and CDR2 sequences are DFQATT and SNEGSKA (reference sequence).

This clonotype was counted a single time. This chain uses TRBV20-1 with TRBJ2-3, with 14 bases fitting TRBD2. Unmatched junction bases numbered 3, after V lost 3 bases and J lost 10 bases. CDR1 is DFQATT, CDR2 SNEGSKA, per germline (reference sequence). The CDR3 covers 13 residues. The CDR3 sequence: CSASGTSGGPQYF. The DNA of the CDR3 is TGCAGTGCTAGTGGGACTAGCGGGGGTCCGCAGTATTTT.

This clonotype has a handful of counts. The chain links TRBV4-1 to TRBJ1-4, with D perhaps matching TRBD1 (5 bases). This CDR3 has 17 residues. Trimming took off 2 bases at V and 10 bases at J, with 23 bases between the two ends. From germline, CDR1 is MGHRA and CDR2 YSYEKL. The CDR3 region has the DNA TGCGCCAGCAGCCAACTGACAGCGGGCCTTTTTGTGGGAAAACTGTTTTTT. It translates to CASSQLTAGLFVGKLFF.

This clonotype was observed a handful of times. The V and J genes are TRBV6-6 and TRBJ2-5; tentative D call: TRBD2 (6 bases). Germline assignment: CDR1 MNHNY and CDR2 SVGAGI (reference sequence). V gave up 10 bases and J gave up 6 bases, with 18 bases separating them. There are 13 residues in the CDR3. The CDR3 loop reads CATKPPGGKTQYF. The CDR3, as DNA: TGTGCCACCAAACCGCCCGGGGGAAAGACCCAGTACTTC.